This T cell receptor beta chain was recorded in a study of cytomegalovirus exposure and HLA in healthy donors. Findings and limits, study-wide: Solely CMV serostatus was available to characterize immune exposure. In vitro, a few CMV-associated chains proved specific for CMV antigens.

This clone was picked up a small number of times. No antigen is known for it. CDR1 and CDR2 (germline): SEHNR, FQNEAQ (reference sequence). The CDR3 runs to 16 residues. V gave up 3 bases and J gave up 4 bases; unmatched junction bases: 7. Primers included in the PCR were 60 Vbeta and 13 Jbeta primers. Here immunoSEQ multiplex PCR was the method, and the copy in TCRdb shows in-frame clones only, minus some. Of 170,000 or so clones listed, more than 80% are singletons. The clonotype originates from a boy between 10 and 17 years old in good health and CMV-seronegative. V gene TRBV7-9 combines with J gene TRBJ1-2; TRBD1 aligns across 11 bases. Source material: PBMCs. The CDR3: CASSLTRDRGSYGYTF. CDR3 nucleotide sequence: TGTGCCAGCAGCTTGACCCGGGACAGGGGGTCCTATGGCTACACCTTC.